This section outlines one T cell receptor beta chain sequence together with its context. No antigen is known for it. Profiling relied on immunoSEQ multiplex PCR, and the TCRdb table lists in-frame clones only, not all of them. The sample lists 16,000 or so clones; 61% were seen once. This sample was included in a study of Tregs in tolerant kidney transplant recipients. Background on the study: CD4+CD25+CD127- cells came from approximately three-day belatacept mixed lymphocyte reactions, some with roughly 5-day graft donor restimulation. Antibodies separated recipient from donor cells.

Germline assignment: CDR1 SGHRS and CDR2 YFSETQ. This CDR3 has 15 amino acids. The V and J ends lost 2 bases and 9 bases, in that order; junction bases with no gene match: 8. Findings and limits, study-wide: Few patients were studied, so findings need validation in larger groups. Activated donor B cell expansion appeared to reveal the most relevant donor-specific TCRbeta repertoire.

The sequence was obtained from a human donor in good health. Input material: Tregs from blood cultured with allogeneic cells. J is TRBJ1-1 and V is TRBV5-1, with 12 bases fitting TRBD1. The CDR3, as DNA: TGCGCCAGCAGCTTACTCGGGACAGGGGGCGAAAAAGCTTTCTTT. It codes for CASSLLGTGGEKAFF.